This T cell receptor (beta chain) came from a study of PD-1 blockade in classical Hodgkin lymphoma. Across the whole study: Patients got intravenous nivolumab 3 mg/kg every 2 weeks.

The assay was immunoSEQ multiplex PCR, and TCRdb's table has in-frame clones only and misses some. The sample lists approximately 17,000 clones; 80% were seen once. The patients all showed relapse after autologous stem cell transplantation, while their brentuximab vedotin exposure varied. Patients had relapsed/refractory classical Hodgkin lymphoma with complete response, partial response or progressive disease as best response. Study observations and caveats: Newly diagnosed patients reportedly trailed healthy donors in baseline TCR diversity. TCR diversity rose significantly by C4D1 in CD4+ but not CD8+ cells.

In regard to this clone: Its antigen is unidentified.

V was trimmed by 2 bases and J by 4 bases, leaving 12 bases between them. This CDR3 has 14 residues. Germline loops: CDR1 SGHRS, CDR2 YFSETQ. The sample was peripheral blood mononuclear cells (PBMCs), taken at baseline. The genes are TRBV5-1 and TRBJ2-5, with D perhaps TRBD1 (5 bases). The source of this sequence is a human donor with classical Hodgkin lymphoma. CDR3 nucleotide sequence: TGCGCCAGCAGCTTTTACTCAGGGTTAGAGACCCAGTACTTC. Translating gives CASSFYSGLETQYF.